The 31 T cell receptor beta chains below all came from one sample that was sequenced in a study of T cells after posttransplantation cyclophosphamide. Treatment was busulfan-fludarabine conditioning, a marrow graft, and cyclophosphamide on days +3 and +4. Clones were read by immunoSEQ multiplex PCR, and TCRdb kept only the in-frame ones, dropping some. Sampling found several thousand clones, none seen once. The sample here was PBMCs, taken after allogeneic stem cell transplant with posttransplant cyclophosphamide. The receptors derive from a female patient in her 30s who received an allogeneic stem cell transplant from an unrelated donor, was CMV-positive, and had acute and chronic GVHD. Some T cells may be transferred from the graft donor.

In its sample, this clone was seen many times. V usage is TRBV4-1 and J usage is TRBJ2-5, with D possibly TRBD2 on 6 matching bases. This CDR3 region has 15 residues. V was shortened by 4 bases and J by 1 base, with 13 bases between the two germline ends. Germline loops: CDR1 MGHRA, CDR2 YSYEKL. CDR3 protein: CASSPPGLSQETQYF. The CDR3 DNA sequence: TGCGCCAGCAGCCCGCCGGGACTTAGCCAAGAGACCCAGTACTTC.

This clone has a count of ten or more. This chain uses TRBV10-3 with TRBJ2-5; 7 bases agree with TRBD2. Germline CDR1 and CDR2: ENHRY and SYGVKD. V trimming: 9 bases; J trimming: 3 bases; junction bases outside the gene matches: 4. The CDR3 contains 12 residues. Here the CDR3 reads CAMGGAEETQYF. In nucleotides, the CDR3 is TGTGCCATGGGAGGGGCAGAAGAGACCCAGTACTTC.

This clone showed up many times. This chain uses TRBV5-1 with TRBJ2-3, with TRBD2 matching over 7 bases. V dropped 2 bases and J dropped 6; count of bases not matched to a gene: 12. CDR3 length equals 16 residues. The V gene's germline CDR1 is SGHRS and CDR2 YFSETQ. The CDR3 here is CASSLGTSATGDTQYF. The DNA of the CDR3 is TGCGCCAGCAGCTTAGGTACTAGCGCGACGGGGGATACGCAGTATTTT.

This rearrangement joins TRBV7-9 to TRBJ2-1; a possible D gene is TRBD2 (6 bases). The CDR3 sequence is 13 residues long. Germline lookup yields CDR1 SEHNR and CDR2 FQNEAQ (reference sequence). Deletions cut 5 bases from V and 4 bases from J, with 9 bases between. CDR3 region: CASSRDSYNEQFF. DNA for the CDR3: TGTGCCAGCAGCCGGGACTCTTACAATGAGCAGTTCTTC.

CDR3 amino acids: CAWSPGLEGEQYF. The DNA of the CDR3 is TGTGCCTGGAGTCCGGGACTAGAGGGCGAGCAGTACTTC. The chain links TRBV30 to TRBJ2-7, with TRBD2 matching 8 bases. There are 13 residues in the CDR3. CDR1 is GTSNPN, CDR2 SVGIG, per germline (reference sequence). V gave up 2 bases and J gave up 6 bases; unmatched junction bases: 6.

The sample holds many counts of this clone. This chain uses TRBV2 with TRBJ1-1; 8 bases align to TRBD1. With V trimmed by 8 bases and J by 4 bases, 6 bases remained unmatched. The CDR3 sequence is 13 residues long. Per the germline V gene, CDR1 is SNHLY and CDR2 is FYNNEI. The CDR3 bases are TGTGCCAGCTTTACAGGGGGGAGCACTGAAGCTTTCTTT. This gives the protein CASFTGGSTEAFF.

This clone was found many times. This sequence joins TRBV7-9 and TRBJ2-1; D is unclear. Trimming pared 6 bases from V and 6 bases from J, leaving 15 bases between. Germline assignment: CDR1 SEHNR and CDR2 FQNEAQ (reference sequence). This CDR3 region has 14 residues. CDR3 region: CASRQTTSGNEQFF. Here the CDR3 DNA reads TGTGCCAGCAGGCAAACAACCTCGGGCAATGAGCAGTTCTTC. The full variable domain, completed using reference TRBV7-9 and TRBJ2-1, is DTGVSQNPRHKITKRGQNVTFRCDPISEHNRLYWYRQTLGQGPEFLTYFQNEAQLEKSRLLSDRFSAERPKGSFSTLEIQRTEQGDSAMYLCASRQTTSGNEQFFGPGTRLTVL.

This clone was picked up many times. V and J are TRBV30 and TRBJ1-1; TRBD1 matches at 9 bases. V shed 2 bases, J shed 13 bases, and the junction held 8 bases outside the gene matches. Germline CDR1 reads GTSNPN; CDR2 reads SVGIG (reference sequence). The CDR3 consists of 12 residues. This CDR3 is CAWSPGTGYGFF. The CDR3 DNA is TGTGCCTGGAGTCCCGGGACAGGGTACGGTTTCTTT.

This clone was counted at least ten times. The chain combines TRBV5-1 with TRBJ2-3, with a possible D match to TRBD1 (6 bases). Germline loops: CDR1 SGHRS, CDR2 YFSETQ. Deletions cut 6 bases from V and 0 bases from J, with 20 bases between. The CDR3 has 17 amino acids. The CDR3 DNA is TGCGCCAGCACCATAAGTATACAGGGACCTAGCACAGATACGCAGTATTTT. It codes for CASTISIQGPSTDTQYF.

This clone was seen at least ten times. The chain recombines TRBV5-1 with TRBJ2-3, with TRBD2 matching 8 bases. CDR3 length: 15 amino acids. J lost 5 bases, V lost 2 bases, and 7 bases had no gene match. Germline V gene lookup returns CDR1 SGHRS and CDR2 YFSETQ. This chain's CDR3 is CASSFGSGTQDTQYF. In nucleotides, the CDR3 is TGCGCCAGCAGCTTCGGTAGCGGGACACAAGATACGCAGTATTTT.

Many counts were recorded for this clone. The chain joins TRBV19 to TRBJ2-7; tentatively, D is TRBD2 (6 bases). This CDR3 region has 15 residues. Trimming took 7 bases from V and 3 from J, leaving 19 bases between them. The germline V gene encodes CDR1 LNHDA and CDR2 SQIVND (reference sequence). CDR3 DNA sequence: TGTGCCAGTACTTCTACTCCGGAGGGATTCTACGAGCAGTACTTC. This translates into CASTSTPEGFYEQYF. The full variable domain, completed using reference TRBV19 and TRBJ2-7, is DGGITQSPKYLFRKEGQNVTLSCEQNLNHDAMYWYRQDPGQGLRLIYYSQIVNDFQKGDIAEGYSVSREKKESFPLTVTSAQKNPTAFYLCASTSTPEGFYEQYFGPGTRLTVT.

This clone was detected ten times or more. This rearrangement joins TRBV5-1 to TRBJ1-1; D remains ambiguous. This CDR3 region has 11 residues. V was trimmed by 2 bases and J by 11 bases, leaving 10 bases between them. The germline V gene has CDR1 SGHRS and CDR2 YFSETQ. The CDR3 sequence is CASSFMGEAFF. CDR3 nucleotides: TGCGCCAGCAGCTTTATGGGCGAGGCTTTCTTT.

There are many counts of this clone. V and J are TRBV5-4 and TRBJ2-2; 12 nucleotides align to TRBD2. The trim removed 5 bases at V and 6 bases at J, leaving 8 bases unmatched. The CDR3 is made up of 16 amino acids. CDR1 SGHNT and CDR2 YYREEE come from the germline V gene (reference sequence). The CDR3 region has the DNA TGTGCCAGCAGGGAACTAGCGGGAGGCGGTTCCGGGGAGCTGTTTTTT. This gives the protein CASRELAGGGSGELFF. Supplemented by reference TRBV5-4 and TRBJ2-2, the full variable domain reads ETGVTQSPTHLIKTRGQQVTLRCSSQSGHNTVSWYQQALGQGPQFIFQYYREEENGRGNFPPRFSGLQFPNYSSELNVNALELDDSALYLCASRELAGGGSGELFFGEGSRLTVL.

In this sample, this clone turned up many times. The chain has TRBV18 and TRBJ2-7; D unresolved. Germline V gene sequence: CDR1 KGHSH, CDR2 LQKENI. The V gene lost 2 bases and the J gene lost 4 bases, with 9 bases spanning the gap. The CDR3 extends over 13 amino acids. The CDR3 loop is CASSPATLYEQYF. The CDR3 DNA follows: TGTGCCAGCTCACCAGCTACCTTATACGAGCAGTACTTC.

This clone was recorded many times. The V call is TRBV19, the J call TRBJ1-5; D is unclear. The CDR3 is made up of 17 amino acids. Germline loops: CDR1 LNHDA, CDR2 SQIVND (reference sequence). V gave up 2 bases and J gave up 2 bases, with 16 bases separating them. As DNA, the CDR3 is TGTGCCAGTAGTATACTAAGAGGAGGTAAGGGCAATCAGCCCCAGCATTTT. This encodes CASSILRGGKGNQPQHF. The full variable domain, with the rest looked up from reference TRBV19 and TRBJ1-5, is DGGITQSPKYLFRKEGQNVTLSCEQNLNHDAMYWYRQDPGQGLRLIYYSQIVNDFQKGDIAEGYSVSREKKESFPLTVTSAQKNPTAFYLCASSILRGGKGNQPQHFGDGTRLSIL.

This clone was seen repeatedly, ten times or more. The chain couples TRBV6-1 to TRBJ2-1, with 8 bases fitting TRBD1. This CDR3 has 12 amino acids. Germline V gene data show CDR1 as MNHNS and CDR2 as SASEGT. V was pared by 3 bases and J by 12 bases, with 4 bases of the junction left unmatched. CDR3 loop: CASSDPGTGQFF. CDR3 nucleotide sequence: TGTGCCAGCAGTGACCCCGGGACAGGGCAGTTCTTC.

This clone was found many times. The chain recombines TRBV4-3 with TRBJ2-3; possible D gene TRBD2, 6 bases. Trimming took off 0 bases at V and 0 bases at J, with 19 bases between the two ends. This CDR3 spans 19 amino acids. Germline CDR1 and CDR2: LGHNA and YSLEER. CDR3 coding DNA: TGCGCCAGCAGCCAAGAGGACCGGCCGCGGGACCCTAGCACAGATACGCAGTATTTT. Translating it yields CASSQEDRPRDPSTDTQYF.

This clone has ten or more counts. The rearrangement uses TRBV7-9 and TRBJ2-7; D is perhaps TRBD1 (5 bases). Germline V gives CDR1 SEHNR, CDR2 FQNEAQ (reference sequence). V was shortened by 5 bases and J by 2 bases, with 16 bases between the two germline ends. This CDR3 is built from 15 residues. CDR3 sequence reads: CASSPSPAGTYEQYF. The CDR3 nucleotides read TGTGCCAGCAGCCCCTCCCCGGCAGGGACCTACGAGCAGTACTTC.

This clone was observed at least ten times. V usage is TRBV5-6 and J usage is TRBJ1-2, with TRBD1 matching 9 bases. Germline values: CDR1 SGHDT, CDR2 YYEEEE. Trimming at V came to 5 bases and at J to 7 bases, leaving 6 bases not matched to a gene. CDR3 length equals 13 residues. For the CDR3, the DNA is TGTGCCAGCAGTAGGGACAGGGATCTTGGCTACACCTTC. It yields the protein CASSRDRDLGYTF.

In this sample, this clone turned up many times. The chain carries TRBV30 and TRBJ2-5; 7 bases agree with TRBD1. The CDR3 runs 13 residues. Germline V CDR1 and CDR2: GTSNPN, SVGIG (reference sequence). J was trimmed by 7 bases and V by 0 bases; bases with no gene match: 5. The DNA of the CDR3 is TGTGCCTGGAGTGTACAGACAGGGTGGACCCAGTACTTC. Amino acids: CAWSVQTGWTQYF.

This clone was seen many times. The sample carries other DNA sequences with the same CDR3. The chain has TRBV5-1 and TRBJ2-1; no firm D call. With 0 bases removed from V and 6 bases from J, the gap between germline ends came to 4 bases. This CDR3 comprises 12 residues. Germline V lookup: CDR1 SGHRS, CDR2 YFSETQ. Here the CDR3 reads CASSLAGNEQFF. CDR3 in DNA: TGCGCCAGCAGCTTGGCGGGCAATGAGCAGTTCTTC.

This clone was seen repeatedly, ten times or more. J is TRBJ2-5 and V is TRBV7-3, with D perhaps matching TRBD1 (6 bases). CDR3 length equals 14 residues. Trimming pared 5 bases from V and 1 base from J, leaving 11 bases between. Germline CDR1 SGHTA, CDR2 FQGTGA. The CDR3 DNA sequence: TGTGCCAGCAGCGTCCACAGGGCCCAAGAGACCCAGTACTTC. Protein product: CASSVHRAQETQYF.

This clone has at least ten counts. The gene calls are TRBV6-5 and TRBJ1-3, with D maybe TRBD1 (6 bases). V dropped 3 bases and J dropped 0 bases, with 12 bases sitting between them. The CDR3 runs to 16 residues. Germline V gene sequence: CDR1 MNHEY, CDR2 SVGAGI. The CDR3 bases are TGTGCCAGCAGTTATAACAGGGACCTCTCTGGAAACACCATATATTTT. It codes for CASSYNRDLSGNTIYF.

This clone was observed many times. At one end, the junction sequence differs from germline, possibly due to a read error. CDR3: CASSLAGTGNYGYTF. The CDR3 DNA follows: TGTGCCAGCAGCCTAGCAGGGACTGGAAACTATGGCTACACCTTC. The chain has TRBV7-2 and TRBJ1-2; a weak D match, TRBD1 (5 bases). CDR3 length: 15 residues. CDR1 and CDR2 from the germline V gene are SGHTA and FQGNSA.

This clone was picked up many times. This chain joins TRBV11-2 and TRBJ1-5, with D uncertain. Trimming took 0 bases from V and 3 from J, leaving 3 bases between them. Germline-derived CDR1 and CDR2 are SGHAT and FQNNGV. This CDR3 contains 13 residues. CDR3 bases: TGTGCCAGCAGCTTAGATCACAATCAGCCCCAGCATTTT. Amino acid sequence: CASSLDHNQPQHF.

In its sample, this clone was seen many times. The chain recombines TRBV27 with TRBJ2-7; the match to TRBD2 covers 9 bases. With V trimmed by 3 bases and J by 5 bases, 5 bases remained unmatched. Germline V gives CDR1 MNHEY, CDR2 SMNVEV (reference sequence). This CDR3 has 14 amino acids. This CDR3 is CASSFLAGAHEQYF. The DNA of the CDR3 is TGTGCCAGCAGTTTTTTAGCGGGAGCCCACGAGCAGTACTTC.

In its sample, this clone ranks as medium-sized. V and J are TRBV5-1 and TRBJ2-3; 8 nucleotides match TRBD1. The V segment lost 2 bases and the J segment 3 bases; nucleotides outside the gene matches: 5. Germline-derived CDR1 and CDR2 are SGHRS and YFSETQ. The CDR3 length is 15 residues. The CDR3 DNA follows: TGCGCCAGCAGCTTATCAGGGGGCGGTACAGATACGCAGTATTTT. This encodes CASSLSGGGTDTQYF.

This clone was seen at least ten times. The chain has TRBV29-1 and TRBJ1-2; 8 positions agree with TRBD1. The trim removed 4 bases at V and 5 bases at J, leaving 0 bases unmatched. There are 11 residues in the CDR3. Germline CDR1 is SQVTM and CDR2 is ANQGSEA. CDR3 in amino acids: CSVGTGYGYTF. The DNA for the CDR3 is TGCAGCGTTGGGACAGGGTATGGCTACACCTTC.

This clone is labeled medium-sized. The J gene is TRBJ1-1, the V gene TRBV5-1; tentative D call: TRBD1 (5 bases). The CDR3 sequence is 14 residues long. Between the trimmed V and J ends, which lost 0 bases and 4 bases, there was a span of 10 bases. Germline loops: CDR1 SGHRS, CDR2 YFSETQ. CDR3 DNA: TGCGCCAGCAGCTTGGTCCAGGGTGGCACTGAAGCTTTCTTT. Translating it yields CASSLVQGGTEAFF.

This clone is judged medium-sized (0.01 to 0.1%). V and J are TRBV11-2 and TRBJ2-1; D is undetermined. Trimming pared 7 bases from V and 2 bases from J, leaving 15 bases between. From germline, CDR1 is SGHAT and CDR2 FQNNGV. This CDR3 is built from 15 residues. CDR3 sequence: CASTPRKEPYNEQFF. CDR3 bases: TGTGCCAGCACCCCTCGAAAGGAGCCCTACAATGAGCAGTTCTTC.

This clone was seen at least ten times. The chain employs TRBV11-2 and TRBJ1-1; D unclear. Trimming took 2 bases from V and 2 from J, leaving 6 bases between them. Germline V gives CDR1 SGHAT, CDR2 FQNNGV. This CDR3 spans 13 amino acids. CDR3 amino acids: CASSLQINTEAFF. Written as DNA, the CDR3 is TGTGCCAGCAGCTTACAGATCAACACTGAAGCTTTCTTT.